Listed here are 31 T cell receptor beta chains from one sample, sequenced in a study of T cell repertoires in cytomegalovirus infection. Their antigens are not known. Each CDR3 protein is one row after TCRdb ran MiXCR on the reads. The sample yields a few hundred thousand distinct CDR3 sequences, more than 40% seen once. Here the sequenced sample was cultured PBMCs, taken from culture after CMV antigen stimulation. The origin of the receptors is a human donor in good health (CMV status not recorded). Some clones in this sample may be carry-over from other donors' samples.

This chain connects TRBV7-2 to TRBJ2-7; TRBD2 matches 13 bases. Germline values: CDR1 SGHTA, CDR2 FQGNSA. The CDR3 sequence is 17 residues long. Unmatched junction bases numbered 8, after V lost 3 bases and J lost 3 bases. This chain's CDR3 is CASSFGTSGVNVYEQYF. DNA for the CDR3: TGTGCCAGCAGCTTCGGGACTAGCGGGGTAAACGTCTACGAGCAGTACTTC.

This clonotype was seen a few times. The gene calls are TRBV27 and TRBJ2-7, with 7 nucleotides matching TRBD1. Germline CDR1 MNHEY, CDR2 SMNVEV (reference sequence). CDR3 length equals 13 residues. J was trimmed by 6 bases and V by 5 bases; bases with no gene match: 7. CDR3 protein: CASSQNRGSEQYF. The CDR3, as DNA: TGTGCCAGCAGTCAAAACAGGGGTAGCGAGCAGTACTTC.

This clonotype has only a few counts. CDR3 DNA sequence: TGTGCCAGCAGCAAAGAGCTTGGCGGGAGTTACAATGAGCAGTTCTTC. Amino acid sequence: CASSKELGGSYNEQFF. The chain links TRBV7-8 to TRBJ2-1, with 7 nucleotides matching TRBD2. The CDR3 has 16 amino acids. V lost 5 bases and J lost 4; bases outside the gene matches: 11. Per germline, CDR1 SGHVS and CDR2 FQNEAQ.

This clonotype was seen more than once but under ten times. In DNA form, the CDR3 reads TGTGCCAGCAGCTTAGCCTTGGAGTTTTATAAAAAACTGTTTTTT. Encoded protein: CASSLALEFYKKLFF. The chain recombines TRBV7-8 with TRBJ1-4; the D is unclear. Germline-derived CDR1 and CDR2 are SGHVS and FQNEAQ. The CDR3 length is 15 residues. V was shortened by 0 bases and J by 9 bases, with 14 bases between the two germline ends.

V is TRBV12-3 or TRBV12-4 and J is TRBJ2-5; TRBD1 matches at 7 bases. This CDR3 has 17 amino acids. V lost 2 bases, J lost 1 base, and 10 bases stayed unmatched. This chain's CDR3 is CASSLSKQGTLQETQYF. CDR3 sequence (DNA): TGTGCCAGCAGTTTATCCAAACAGGGGACGCTCCAAGAGACCCAGTACTTC.

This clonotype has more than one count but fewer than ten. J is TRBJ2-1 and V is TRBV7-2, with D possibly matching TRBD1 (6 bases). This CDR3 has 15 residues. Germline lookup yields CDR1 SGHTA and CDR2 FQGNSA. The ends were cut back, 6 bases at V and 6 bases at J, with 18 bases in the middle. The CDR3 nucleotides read TGTGCCAGCAGTTCCCGCCCCCCAGGGGCCAATGAGCAGTTCTTC. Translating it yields CASSSRPPGANEQFF.

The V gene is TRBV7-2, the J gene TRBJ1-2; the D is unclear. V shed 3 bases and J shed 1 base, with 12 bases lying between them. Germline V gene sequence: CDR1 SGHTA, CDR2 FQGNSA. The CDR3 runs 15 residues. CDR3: CASSFGWRVNYGYTF. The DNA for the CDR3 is TGTGCCAGCAGCTTCGGGTGGAGGGTTAACTATGGCTACACCTTC.

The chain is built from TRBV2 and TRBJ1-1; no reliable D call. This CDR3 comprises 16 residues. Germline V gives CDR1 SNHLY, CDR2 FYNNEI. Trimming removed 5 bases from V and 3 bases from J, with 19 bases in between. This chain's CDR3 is CASSILSGAPYTEAFF. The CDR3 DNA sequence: TGTGCCAGCAGTATATTATCGGGAGCACCCTACACTGAAGCTTTCTTT.

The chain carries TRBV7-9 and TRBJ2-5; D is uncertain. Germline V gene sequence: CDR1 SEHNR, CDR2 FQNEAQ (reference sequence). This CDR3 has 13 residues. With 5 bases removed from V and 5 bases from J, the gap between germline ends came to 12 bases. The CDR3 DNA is TGTGCCAGCAGCCGTGGATATGAGGAGACCCAGTACTTC. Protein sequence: CASSRGYEETQYF.

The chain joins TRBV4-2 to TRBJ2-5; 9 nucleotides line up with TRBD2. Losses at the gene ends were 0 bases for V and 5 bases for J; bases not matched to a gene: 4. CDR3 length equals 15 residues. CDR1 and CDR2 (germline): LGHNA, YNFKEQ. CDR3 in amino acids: CASSQELAGVETQYF. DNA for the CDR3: TGTGCCAGCAGCCAAGAGTTAGCGGGAGTGGAGACCCAGTACTTC.

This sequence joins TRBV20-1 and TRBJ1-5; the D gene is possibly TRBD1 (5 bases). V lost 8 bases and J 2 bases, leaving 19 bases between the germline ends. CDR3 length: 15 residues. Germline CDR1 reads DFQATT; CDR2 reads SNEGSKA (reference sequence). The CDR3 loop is CSTTKPGLGNQPQHF. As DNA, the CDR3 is TGCAGTACTACAAAGCCAGGGCTGGGCAATCAGCCCCAGCATTTT.

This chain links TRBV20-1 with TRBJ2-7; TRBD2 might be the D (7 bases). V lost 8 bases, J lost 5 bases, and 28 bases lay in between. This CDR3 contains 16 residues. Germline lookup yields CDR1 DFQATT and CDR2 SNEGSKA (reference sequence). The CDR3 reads CSISGSRGGDIHEQYF. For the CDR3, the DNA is TGCAGTATTTCCGGGTCTAGGGGGGGGGACATCCACGAGCAGTACTTC.

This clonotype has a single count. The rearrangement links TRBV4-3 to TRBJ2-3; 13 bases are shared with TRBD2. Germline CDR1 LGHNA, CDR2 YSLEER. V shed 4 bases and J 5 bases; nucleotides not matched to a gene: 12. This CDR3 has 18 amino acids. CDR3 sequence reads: CASSPAGLAGALIDTQYF. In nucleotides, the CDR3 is TGCGCCAGCAGCCCCGCTGGACTAGCGGGAGCTCTCATAGATACGCAGTATTTT.

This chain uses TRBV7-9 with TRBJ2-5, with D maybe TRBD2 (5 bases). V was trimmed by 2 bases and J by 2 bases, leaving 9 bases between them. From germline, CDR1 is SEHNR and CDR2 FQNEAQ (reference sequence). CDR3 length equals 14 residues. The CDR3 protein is CASSLFEGQETQYF. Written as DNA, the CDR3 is TGTGCCAGCAGCTTATTTGAGGGTCAAGAGACCCAGTACTTC.

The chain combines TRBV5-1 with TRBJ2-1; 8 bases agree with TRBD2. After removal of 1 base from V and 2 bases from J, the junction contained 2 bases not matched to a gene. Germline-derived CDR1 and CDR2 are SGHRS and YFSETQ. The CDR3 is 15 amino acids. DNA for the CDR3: TGCGCCAGCAGCTTGCGTAGCGGGACCTACAATGAGCAGTTCTTC. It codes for CASSLRSGTYNEQFF. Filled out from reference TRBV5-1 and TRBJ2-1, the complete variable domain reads KAGVTQTPRYLIKTRGQQVTLSCSPISGHRSVSWYQQTPGQGLQFLFEYFSETQRNKGNFPGRFSGRQFSNSRSEMNVSTLELGDSALYLCASSLRSGTYNEQFFGPGTRLTVL.

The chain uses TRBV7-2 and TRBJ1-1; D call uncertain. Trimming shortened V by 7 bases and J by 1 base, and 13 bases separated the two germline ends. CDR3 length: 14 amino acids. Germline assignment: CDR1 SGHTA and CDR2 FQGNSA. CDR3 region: CASNLRTRNTEAFF. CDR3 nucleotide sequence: TGTGCCAGCAACCTCAGAACCCGGAACACTGAAGCTTTCTTT.

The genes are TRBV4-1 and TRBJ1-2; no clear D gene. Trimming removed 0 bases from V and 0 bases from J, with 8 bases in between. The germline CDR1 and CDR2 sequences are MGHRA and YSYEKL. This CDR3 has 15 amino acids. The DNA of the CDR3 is TGCGCCAGCAGCCAAGATAGGGCCCCTAACTATGGCTACACCTTC. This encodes CASSQDRAPNYGYTF.

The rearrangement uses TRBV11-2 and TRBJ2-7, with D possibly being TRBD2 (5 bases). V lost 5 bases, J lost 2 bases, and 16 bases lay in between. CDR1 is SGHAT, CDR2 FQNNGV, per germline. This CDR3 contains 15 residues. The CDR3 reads CASSPRVSGTYEQYF. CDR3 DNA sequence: TGTGCCAGCAGCCCCCGGGTGAGCGGAACCTACGAGCAGTACTTC.

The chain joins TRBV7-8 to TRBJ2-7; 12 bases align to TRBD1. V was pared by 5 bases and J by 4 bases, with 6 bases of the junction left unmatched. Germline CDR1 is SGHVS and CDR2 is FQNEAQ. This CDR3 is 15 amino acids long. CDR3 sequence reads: CASSPTGQGAYEQYF. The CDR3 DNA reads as TGTGCCAGCAGCCCCACGGGACAGGGGGCATACGAGCAGTACTTC.

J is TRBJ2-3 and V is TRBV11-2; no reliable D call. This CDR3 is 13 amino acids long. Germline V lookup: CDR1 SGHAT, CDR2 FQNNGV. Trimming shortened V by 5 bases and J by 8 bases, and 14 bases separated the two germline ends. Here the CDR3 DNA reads TGTGCCAGCAGCCCCGGAAGGGTGGGTACGCAGTATTTT. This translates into CASSPGRVGTQYF.

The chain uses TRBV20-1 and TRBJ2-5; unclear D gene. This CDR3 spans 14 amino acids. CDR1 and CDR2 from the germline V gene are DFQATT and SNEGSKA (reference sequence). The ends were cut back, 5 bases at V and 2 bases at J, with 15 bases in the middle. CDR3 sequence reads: CSAYDRMGQETQYF. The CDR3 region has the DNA TGCAGTGCTTACGATAGGATGGGGCAAGAGACCCAGTACTTC.

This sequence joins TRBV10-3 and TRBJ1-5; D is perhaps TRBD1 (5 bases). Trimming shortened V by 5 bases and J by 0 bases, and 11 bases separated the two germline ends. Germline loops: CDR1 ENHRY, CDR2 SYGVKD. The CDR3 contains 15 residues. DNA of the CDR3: TGTGCCATCAGTCGGGGGATACATAGCAATCAGCCCCAGCATTTT. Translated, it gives CAISRGIHSNQPQHF.

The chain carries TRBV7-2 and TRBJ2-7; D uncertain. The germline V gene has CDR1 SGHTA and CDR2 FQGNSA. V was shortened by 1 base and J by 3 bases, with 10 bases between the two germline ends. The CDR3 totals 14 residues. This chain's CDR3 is CASSLGTVGYEQYF. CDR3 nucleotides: TGTGCCAGCAGCTTAGGAACTGTGGGCTACGAGCAGTACTTC.

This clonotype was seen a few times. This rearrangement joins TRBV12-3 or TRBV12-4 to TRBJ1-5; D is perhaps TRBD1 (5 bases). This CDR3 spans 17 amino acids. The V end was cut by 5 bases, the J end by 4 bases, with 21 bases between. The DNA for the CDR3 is TGTGCCAGCAGTCAGGAGGGTTACAGGACCGTTAATCAGCCCCAGCATTTT. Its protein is CASSQEGYRTVNQPQHF.

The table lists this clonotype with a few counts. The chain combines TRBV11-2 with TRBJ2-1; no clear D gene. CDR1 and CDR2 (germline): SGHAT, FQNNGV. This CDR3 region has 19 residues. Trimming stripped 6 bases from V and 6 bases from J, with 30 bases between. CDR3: CASRRYNSPTPRVSNEQFF. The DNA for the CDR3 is TGTGCCAGCAGACGATACAATAGCCCAACCCCTAGGGTAAGCAATGAGCAGTTCTTC.

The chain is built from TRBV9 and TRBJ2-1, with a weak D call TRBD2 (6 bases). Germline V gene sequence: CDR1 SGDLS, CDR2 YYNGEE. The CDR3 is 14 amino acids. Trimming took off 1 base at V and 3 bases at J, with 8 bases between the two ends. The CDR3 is CASSVTGLYNEQFF. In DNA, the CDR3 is TGTGCCAGCAGCGTAACGGGACTCTACAATGAGCAGTTCTTC.

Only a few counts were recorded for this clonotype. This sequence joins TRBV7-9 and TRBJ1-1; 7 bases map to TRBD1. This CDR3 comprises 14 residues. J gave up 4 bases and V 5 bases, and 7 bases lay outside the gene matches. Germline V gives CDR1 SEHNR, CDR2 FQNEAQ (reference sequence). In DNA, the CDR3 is TGTGCCAGCAGCCCACAGGGGTTCGGCACTGAAGCTTTCTTT. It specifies CASSPQGFGTEAFF.

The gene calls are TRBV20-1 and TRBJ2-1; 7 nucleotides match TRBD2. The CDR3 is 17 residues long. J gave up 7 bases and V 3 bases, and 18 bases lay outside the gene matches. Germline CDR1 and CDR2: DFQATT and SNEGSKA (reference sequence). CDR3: CSASYRGGTTSWNEQFF. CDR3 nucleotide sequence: TGCAGTGCTAGTTACCGCGGGGGTACCACCAGTTGGAATGAGCAGTTCTTC.

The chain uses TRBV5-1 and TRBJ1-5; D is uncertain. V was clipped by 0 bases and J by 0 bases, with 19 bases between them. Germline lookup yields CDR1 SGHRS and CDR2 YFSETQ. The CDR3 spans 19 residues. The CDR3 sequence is CASSLGRSSWDYSNQPQHF. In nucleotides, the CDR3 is TGCGCCAGCAGCTTGGGACGGAGCAGTTGGGATTATAGCAATCAGCCCCAGCATTTT. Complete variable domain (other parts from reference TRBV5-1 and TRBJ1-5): KAGVTQTPRYLIKTRGQQVTLSCSPISGHRSVSWYQQTPGQGLQFLFEYFSETQRNKGNFPGRFSGRQFSNSRSEMNVSTLELGDSALYLCASSLGRSSWDYSNQPQHFGDGTRLSIL.

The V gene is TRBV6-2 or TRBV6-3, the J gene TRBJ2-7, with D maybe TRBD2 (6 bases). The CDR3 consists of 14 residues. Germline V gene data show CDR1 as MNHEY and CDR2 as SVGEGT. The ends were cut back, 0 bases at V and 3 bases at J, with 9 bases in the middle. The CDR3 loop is CASSYSLSGYEQYF. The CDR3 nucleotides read TGTGCCAGCAGTTACTCCCTTAGCGGCTACGAGCAGTACTTC.

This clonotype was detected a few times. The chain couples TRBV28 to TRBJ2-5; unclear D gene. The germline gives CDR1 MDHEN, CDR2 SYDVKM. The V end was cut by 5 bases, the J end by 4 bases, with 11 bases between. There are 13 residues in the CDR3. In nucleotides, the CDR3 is TGTGCCAGCAGTCCCCCCTTGGGAGAGACCCAGTACTTC. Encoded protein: CASSPPLGETQYF. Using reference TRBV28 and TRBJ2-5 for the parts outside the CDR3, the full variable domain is DVKVTQSSRYLVKRTGEKVFLECVQDMDHENMFWYRQDPGLGLRLIYFSYDVKMKEKGDIPEGYSVSREKKERFSLILESASTNQTSMYLCASSPPLGETQYFGPGTRLLVL.